This T cell receptor beta chain was sequenced for a study of blood T cell repertoires in COVID-19. Overall study: The United States, Italy and Spain supplied acute and convalescent COVID-19 samples. T cells, B-cell-depleted T cells, or PBMCs provided the cDNA or gDNA that served as material.

The protocol was immunoSEQ multiplex PCR, while the TCRdb copy is restricted to in-frame clones and leaves out a portion. In the table there are 150,000 to 190,000 clones, around 84% of which are singletons. The junction had 4 bases not matched to a gene; V was cut back by 4 bases and J by 6 bases. The CDR3 runs 14 residues. The germline V gene encodes CDR1 LNHNV and CDR2 YYDKDF (reference sequence). Everyone who took part was roughly 18 to 89 years old, and they came from about two dozen US areas. Participants reported their clinical history, and cohort assignment relied on those reports. The sequenced sample was PBMCs or T cells enriched from blood (not recorded which). The clonotype comes from a man between 50 and 59 years old who had recovered from COVID-19. The V and J genes are TRBV15 and TRBJ1-5, with TRBD1 matching 9 bases. CDR3 bases: TGTGCCACCAGCACAGTGACAGGGGGTCAGCCCCAGCATTTT. Protein sequence: CATSTVTGGQPQHF.